These T cell receptor beta chains were read from a single sample in a study of blood T cell repertoires in COVID-19. Measured with immunoSEQ multiplex PCR; TCRdb has only the in-frame clones, and not every one. The sample has hundreds of thousands of clones, over 75% seen once. Sequenced: PBMCs or T cells enriched from blood (not recorded which). The origin of the receptors is a woman under 40 who had recovered from COVID-19. Both conserved end residues are part of each CDR3. The order of the fields is CDR3 protein, CDR3 DNA, clone size, D gene, J gene, V gene. A D gene is named only where the DNA matches it firmly. Rows give clone size only sometimes, using once, few, many, or a class for an expanded clone.

CDR3aa: CASSFSVDRGVYGYTF
CDR3nt: TGTGCCAGCAGCTTCTCTGTGGACAGGGGAGTCTATGGCTACACCTTC
abundance: few
d_gene: TRBD1
j_gene: TRBJ1-2
v_gene: TRBV7-2

CDR3aa: CASSIDRIRTGANYGYTF
CDR3nt: TGTGCCAGTAGTATAGATCGAATCCGGACAGGGGCTAACTATGGCTACACCTTC
abundance: NA
d_gene: TRBD1
j_gene: TRBJ1-2
v_gene: TRBV19

CDR3aa: CAWSVMRGRGEKLFF
CDR3nt: TGTGCCTGGAGTGTTATGAGAGGACGGGGTGAAAAACTGTTTTTT
abundance: NA
d_gene: NA
j_gene: TRBJ1-4
v_gene: TRBV30

CDR3aa: CASRATGGDYAVNEQFF
CDR3nt: TGTGCCAGCAGGGCGACAGGGGGCGATTACGCCGTCAATGAGCAGTTCTTC
abundance: NA
d_gene: TRBD1
j_gene: TRBJ2-1
v_gene: TRBV25-1

CDR3aa: CASSWTADQPQHF
CDR3nt: TGTGCCAGCAGTTGGACAGCCGATCAGCCCCAGCATTTT
abundance: once
d_gene: NA
j_gene: TRBJ1-5
v_gene: TRBV12-3/TRBV12-4

CDR3aa: CASSLTSGRAHEQFF
CDR3nt: TGTGCCAGCAGCCTAACTAGCGGGAGGGCCCATGAGCAGTTCTTC
abundance: NA
d_gene: TRBD2
j_gene: TRBJ2-1
v_gene: TRBV3-1/TRBV3-2

CDR3aa: CASSYSVNTEAFF
CDR3nt: TGTGCCAGCAGTTATTCGGTGAACACTGAAGCTTTCTTT
abundance: NA
d_gene: NA
j_gene: TRBJ1-1
v_gene: TRBV6-5

CDR3aa: CASSSGLAGIAGANVLTF
CDR3nt: TGTGCCAGCAGCTCGGGACTAGCGGGAATCGCTGGGGCCAACGTCCTGACTTTC
abundance: NA
d_gene: TRBD2
j_gene: TRBJ2-6
v_gene: TRBV7-9

CDR3aa: CATTVSNQPQHF
CDR3nt: TGTGCCACCACCGTTAGCAATCAGCCCCAGCATTTT
abundance: NA
d_gene: NA
j_gene: TRBJ1-5
v_gene: TRBV24-1

CDR3aa: CASSPRGRNTEAFF
CDR3nt: TGTGCCAGCAGTCCCAGGGGGCGGAACACTGAAGCTTTCTTT
abundance: NA
d_gene: TRBD1
j_gene: TRBJ1-1
v_gene: TRBV28

CDR3aa: CASSAPGGRGYTF
CDR3nt: TGTGCCAGCAGCGCACCAGGGGGGAGAGGCTACACCTTC
abundance: NA
d_gene: TRBD1
j_gene: TRBJ1-2
v_gene: TRBV11-3

CDR3aa: CAWSPGLVVWTQYF
CDR3nt: TGTGCCTGGAGTCCGGGTCTCGTGGTGTGGACCCAGTACTTC
abundance: once
d_gene: NA
j_gene: TRBJ2-5
v_gene: TRBV30

CDR3aa: CASSLGGVAGELFF
CDR3nt: TGTGCCAGCAGCTTAGGCGGGGTGGCCGGGGAGCTGTTTTTT
abundance: NA
d_gene: NA
j_gene: TRBJ2-2
v_gene: TRBV7-8

CDR3aa: CASSQQRVSSGYNEQFF
CDR3nt: TGTGCCAGCAGCCAACAAAGGGTATCTAGCGGATACAATGAGCAGTTCTTC
abundance: NA
d_gene: TRBD2
j_gene: TRBJ2-1
v_gene: TRBV14

CDR3aa: CASSHLQPGEEAFF
CDR3nt: TGTGCCAGCAGCCACCTCCAACCCGGGGAGGAAGCTTTCTTT
abundance: NA
d_gene: NA
j_gene: TRBJ1-1
v_gene: TRBV3-1/TRBV3-2

CDR3aa: CTSTFRERHTGELFF
CDR3nt: TGCACCAGCACTTTTCGGGAGCGGCACACCGGGGAGCTGTTTTTT
abundance: NA
d_gene: NA
j_gene: TRBJ2-2
v_gene: TRBV1

CDR3aa: CASSPAGTAYNEQFF
CDR3nt: TGTGCCAGCAGCCCGGCCGGGACTGCCTACAATGAGCAGTTCTTC
abundance: NA
d_gene: NA
j_gene: TRBJ2-1
v_gene: TRBV3-1/TRBV3-2

CDR3aa: CASSLSKLAGVQETQYF
CDR3nt: TGTGCCAGCAGCTTAAGTAAATTGGCTGGAGTACAAGAGACCCAGTACTTC
abundance: NA
d_gene: NA
j_gene: TRBJ2-5
v_gene: TRBV7-6

CDR3aa: CASSLVGDYEQYF
CDR3nt: TGTGCCAGCAGCTTAGTAGGGGATTACGAGCAGTACTTC
abundance: NA
d_gene: NA
j_gene: TRBJ2-7
v_gene: TRBV7-2

CDR3aa: CASSLAALAGSETQYF
CDR3nt: TGTGCCAGCAGCTTAGCGGCCCTAGCGGGATCTGAGACCCAGTACTTC
abundance: NA
d_gene: TRBD2
j_gene: TRBJ2-5
v_gene: TRBV7-6

CDR3aa: CASRRMPTGATGELFF
CDR3nt: TGTGCCAGCAGACGAATGCCTACAGGGGCCACCGGGGAGCTGTTTTTT
abundance: NA
d_gene: TRBD1
j_gene: TRBJ2-2
v_gene: TRBV28

CDR3aa: CASSPDRGAPNYGYTF
CDR3nt: TGTGCCAGCAGCCCTGACAGGGGCGCCCCAAACTATGGCTACACCTTC
abundance: NA
d_gene: TRBD1
j_gene: TRBJ1-2
v_gene: TRBV7-9

CDR3aa: CASSQDRGQSVETQYF
CDR3nt: TGCGCCAGCAGCCAAGATCGGGGACAATCGGTAGAGACCCAGTACTTC
abundance: NA
d_gene: NA
j_gene: TRBJ2-5
v_gene: TRBV4-3

CDR3aa: CASSQAPPGWEETQYF
CDR3nt: TGCGCCAGCAGCCAAGCCCCCCCCGGGTGGGAAGAGACCCAGTACTTC
abundance: many
d_gene: NA
j_gene: TRBJ2-5
v_gene: TRBV4-3

CDR3aa: CASSRRLATSTDTQYF
CDR3nt: TGTGCCAGCAGTCGAAGGCTAGCGACTAGCACAGATACGCAGTATTTT
abundance: once
d_gene: NA
j_gene: TRBJ2-3
v_gene: TRBV28

CDR3aa: CASSSPDRGNYGYTF
CDR3nt: TGTGCCAGCAGCTCGCCGGACAGGGGGAACTATGGCTACACCTTC
abundance: NA
d_gene: TRBD1
j_gene: TRBJ1-2
v_gene: TRBV7-3

CDR3aa: CASSLFSGDYNEQFF
CDR3nt: TGTGCCAGCAGCTTATTTAGCGGTGACTACAATGAGCAGTTCTTC
abundance: few
d_gene: NA
j_gene: TRBJ2-1
v_gene: TRBV7-6

CDR3aa: CASSAPPRGGNYEQYF
CDR3nt: TGTGCCAGTAGTGCTCCTCCGCGAGGGGGAAACTACGAGCAGTACTTC
abundance: NA
d_gene: NA
j_gene: TRBJ2-7
v_gene: TRBV19

CDR3aa: CASSQVISVGVGFF
CDR3nt: TGCGCCAGCAGCCAAGTCATAAGCGTGGGAGTGGGATTCTTC
abundance: once
d_gene: NA
j_gene: TRBJ2-1
v_gene: TRBV4-1

CDR3aa: CASSQGLAGVETQYF
CDR3nt: TGCGCCAGCAGCCAAGGTTTAGCGGGGGTTGAGACCCAGTACTTC
abundance: NA
d_gene: TRBD2
j_gene: TRBJ2-5
v_gene: TRBV4-1

CDR3aa: CASSRGPGQGYNSPLHF
CDR3nt: TGTGCCAGCAGCCGGGGTCCGGGACAGGGGTATAATTCACCCCTCCACTTT
abundance: NA
d_gene: TRBD1
j_gene: TRBJ1-6
v_gene: TRBV5-6

CDR3aa: CASSLGQAGELFF
CDR3nt: TGTGCCAGCAGCTTAGGACAGGCCGGGGAGCTGTTTTTT
abundance: NA
d_gene: NA
j_gene: TRBJ2-2
v_gene: TRBV11-3

CDR3aa: CASSVGTGGEAFF
CDR3nt: TGCGCCAGCAGCGTCGGGACAGGGGGTGAAGCTTTCTTT
abundance: NA
d_gene: TRBD1
j_gene: TRBJ1-1
v_gene: TRBV5-1

CDR3aa: CATTLAPEQYF
CDR3nt: TGTGCCACCACCTTAGCGCCTGAGCAGTACTTC
abundance: NA
d_gene: NA
j_gene: TRBJ2-7
v_gene: TRBV24-1

CDR3aa: CASSHKTDPNTEAFF
CDR3nt: TGTGCCAGCTCACATAAAACAGACCCGAACACTGAAGCTTTCTTT
abundance: NA
d_gene: NA
j_gene: TRBJ1-1
v_gene: TRBV18

CDR3aa: CASSFLPGQVNTEAFF
CDR3nt: TGTGCCAGCAGTTTTCTACCGGGACAGGTGAACACTGAAGCTTTCTTT
abundance: NA
d_gene: TRBD1
j_gene: TRBJ1-1
v_gene: TRBV27

CDR3aa: CASSLIGQGNYEQYF
CDR3nt: TGTGCCAGCAGTTTAATCGGACAGGGGAACTACGAGCAGTACTTC
abundance: NA
d_gene: TRBD1
j_gene: TRBJ2-7
v_gene: TRBV27

CDR3aa: CASSLPGGGQGGGYTF
CDR3nt: TGTGCCAGCAGTCTTCCAGGGGGGGGACAGGGAGGTGGCTACACCTTC
abundance: once
d_gene: TRBD1
j_gene: TRBJ1-2
v_gene: TRBV28

CDR3aa: CASSQDVAGYYGYTF
CDR3nt: TGTGCCAGCAGCCAAGATGTTGCAGGGTACTATGGCTACACCTTC
abundance: few
d_gene: NA
j_gene: TRBJ1-2
v_gene: TRBV14

CDR3aa: CSVELGVAYNEQFF
CDR3nt: TGCAGCGTTGAGCTGGGAGTGGCCTACAATGAGCAGTTCTTC
abundance: NA
d_gene: NA
j_gene: TRBJ2-1
v_gene: TRBV29-1

CDR3aa: CASSFFRGQGPTDTQYF
CDR3nt: TGTGCCAGCAGTTTTTTTAGGGGACAGGGCCCCACAGATACGCAGTATTTT
abundance: NA
d_gene: TRBD1
j_gene: TRBJ2-3
v_gene: TRBV28

CDR3aa: CASSFQQGNSPLHF
CDR3nt: TGTGCCAGCAGTTTCCAACAGGGAAATTCACCCCTCCACTTT
abundance: few
d_gene: NA
j_gene: TRBJ1-6
v_gene: TRBV27

CDR3aa: CASSQLETGFPSVEKLFF
CDR3nt: TGTGCCAGCAGCCAGTTAGAGACAGGGTTCCCCTCGGTGGAAAAACTGTTTTTT
abundance: NA
d_gene: TRBD1
j_gene: TRBJ1-4
v_gene: TRBV14

CDR3aa: CASSKGGGYGYGYTF
CDR3nt: TGTGCCAGCAGCAAAGGTGGGGGCTACGGCTATGGCTACACCTTC
abundance: NA
d_gene: NA
j_gene: TRBJ1-2
v_gene: TRBV21-1

CDR3aa: CATSWGQGAEAFF
CDR3nt: TGTGCCACCAGTTGGGGACAGGGGGCTGAAGCTTTCTTT
abundance: NA
d_gene: TRBD1
j_gene: TRBJ1-1
v_gene: TRBV24-1